The table lists the clone carrying this T cell receptor (beta chain) with a few counts. Its antigen remains unidentified. The sample belongs to a study of T cells after yellow fever vaccination. Study-level points and caveats: Post-booster reappearance was seen for most primary-vaccination clones (around 96% CD4, 85% to 90% CD8). Abundant contaminating clonotypes from the bulk population could appear in FACS-sorted repertoires. Compared with primary, the secondary response was weaker and peaked at day 5, not 15.

The TCR cDNA carried a universal primer site and UMIs from 5'RACE template switching. TCRdb independently ran MiXCR on the 5' RACE reads; one entry per CDR3 protein. The sample lists hundreds of thousands of distinct CDR3 sequences; more than 8.5% were seen once. The CDR3 has 12 amino acids. Trimming pared 11 bases from V and 5 bases from J, leaving 13 bases between. Per the germline V gene, CDR1 is SNHLY and CDR2 is FYNNEI. The rearrangement uses TRBV2 and TRBJ2-1; D remains ambiguous. Sequences were derived from PBMCs, sampled on the day of the first yellow fever vaccination. The receptor was derived from a man aged 18 to 35 who received the YFV17D yellow fever vaccine. The CDR3 loop reads CAVGTRDNEQFF. The CDR3 DNA follows: TGTGCCGTCGGTACGAGAGACAATGAGCAGTTCTTC.